This TCR beta chain was recorded in a study of patients and donors after allogeneic stem cell transplantation. TCRdb re-analysed the RT-PCR reads in MiXCR, keeping a single row per CDR3 protein. The data hold 200,000 to 250,000 distinct CDR3 sequences, with roughly 15% observed a single time. This clonotype was seen a handful of times. CDR3 length: 16 residues. V and J are TRBV21-1 and TRBJ2-2; the DNA was not compared with TRBD2, the D call given in the table. TRBV21-1 is designated a pseudogene. The clonotype was recovered from a human donor who was either an allogeneic HSCT recipient or a stem cell or donor lymphocyte infusion donor (not recorded which). It is not recorded whose cells these are; they may come from a transplant donor. The sequencing sample was made of blood, either unsorted or a sorted T cell fraction (not recorded which). CDR3 bases: TGTGCCAGCAGCAAAGCAAGCGGGCTTCTCACCGGGGAGCTGTTTTTT. Encoded protein: CASSKASGLLTGELFF.